Following are 8 T cell receptor beta chains from one sample sequenced in a study of blood T cell repertoires in COVID-19. The protocol was immunoSEQ multiplex PCR, while the TCRdb copy is restricted to in-frame clones and leaves out a portion. Altogether about 180,000 clones are present, 80% to 90% being singletons, with the ten largest covering 3% to 3.5%. Source material: peripheral blood. The receptors originated from a man in his sixties with acute or convalescent COVID-19.

V is TRBV27 and J is TRBJ1-3; the match to TRBD1 covers 7 bases. Germline-derived CDR1 and CDR2 are MNHEY and SMNVEV (reference sequence). This CDR3 spans 16 amino acids. Unmatched junction bases numbered 13, after V lost 6 bases and J lost 5 bases. For the CDR3, the DNA is TGTGCCAGCAGCACCCTCGGGAAGGGGGCGCGAAACACCATATATTTT. Translating gives CASSTLGKGARNTIYF.

The chain has TRBV11-2 and TRBJ1-6, with 8 bases matching TRBD1. The CDR3 totals 16 residues. Germline values: CDR1 SGHAT, CDR2 FQNNGV. V lost 5 bases to trimming and J lost 7 bases; unmatched junction nucleotides: 10. CDR3 nucleotide sequence: TGTGCCAGCAGCGCCCCGACAGGGGCTGGCAATTCACCCCTCCACTTT. The encoded protein is CASSAPTGAGNSPLHF.

There are a few counts of this clone. The chain uses TRBV6-5 and TRBJ1-4; the D gene is possibly TRBD1 (6 bases). The V end lost 7 bases, the J end lost 3 bases, and 12 bases lay between the germline ends. The CDR3 is 14 amino acids. Germline CDR1 MNHEY, CDR2 SVGAGI. The CDR3 protein is CASKRQAANEKLFF. The CDR3 DNA is TGTGCCAGCAAAAGACAGGCTGCTAATGAAAAACTGTTTTTT.

The chain joins TRBV5-1 to TRBJ1-4; a possible D gene is TRBD1 (6 bases). There are 15 residues in the CDR3. The germline V gene has CDR1 SGHRS and CDR2 YFSETQ. Trimming took 5 bases from V and 7 from J, leaving 18 bases between them. The CDR3 bases are TGCGCCAGCAGTCTAAATAACAGGGATAGTGAAAAACTGTTTTTT. This gives the protein CASSLNNRDSEKLFF.

The chain combines TRBV7-9 with TRBJ2-1; possibly TRBD1 for D (5 bases). Trimming took off 5 bases at V and 4 bases at J, with 15 bases between the two ends. CDR3 size: 15 residues. The germline CDR1 and CDR2 sequences are SEHNR and FQNEAQ (reference sequence). CDR3 sequence reads: CASSPKAGWYNEQFF. The CDR3 coding sequence is TGTGCCAGCAGCCCAAAGGCAGGGTGGTACAATGAGCAGTTCTTC.

The V call is TRBV28, the J call TRBJ1-4, with 7 bases identical to TRBD1. After removal of 6 bases from V and 3 bases from J, the junction contained 7 bases not matched to a gene. CDR1 and CDR2 from the germline V gene are MDHEN and SYDVKM. The CDR3 runs to 15 residues. The CDR3 coding sequence is TGTGCCAGCAGCTTTGAGGGGGCACCTAATGAAAAACTGTTTTTT. Protein product: CASSFEGAPNEKLFF.

This clone was seen only once. The gene calls are TRBV6-4 and TRBJ2-7; TRBD2 agrees at 10 bases. The CDR3 loop spans 17 amino acids. Germline V CDR1 and CDR2: MRHNA, SNTAGT. V shed 4 bases, J shed 3 bases, and the junction held 12 bases outside the gene matches. The CDR3 nucleotides are TGTGCCAGCAGTGCTTCAACTAGCGGGAAATCCTTCTACGAGCAGTACTTC. Translated: CASSASTSGKSFYEQYF.

The V gene is TRBV12-3 or TRBV12-4, the J gene TRBJ1-3, with D uncertain. Trimming shortened V by 3 bases and J by 0 bases, and 3 bases separated the two germline ends. This CDR3 contains 13 residues. The DNA of the CDR3 is TGTGCCAGCAGTTTGAGCTCTGGAAACACCATATATTTT. This codes for CASSLSSGNTIYF.